This TCR beta chain was sequenced in a study of identical twins. General study results and limits: With monozygotic twins, out-of-frame TCR alpha sharing exceeded what models estimated.

CDR1 is DFQATT, CDR2 SNEGSKA, per germline (reference sequence). The V gene end was trimmed by 5 bases and the J gene end by 4 bases; junction bases not matched to a gene: 5. The CDR3 is 13 residues long. TCRdb passed the 5' RACE reads through MiXCR, listing each CDR3 protein once. The profile shows about 890,000 distinct CDR3 sequences, roughly an eighth of them singletons. In this sample, this clonotype turned up a few times. Its target is not known. Donors were all healthy Caucasians. These same records also appear under a second study, on yellow fever vaccine responses in identical twins.

Sequenced material: PBMCs. The V call is TRBV20-1, the J call TRBJ1-3; 7 bases fit TRBD1. This TCR derives from a woman aged 18-29 years in good health. DNA for the CDR3: TGCAGTGCTTTCCGGGACAGAGGAAACACCATATATTTT. Amino acid sequence: CSAFRDRGNTIYF.